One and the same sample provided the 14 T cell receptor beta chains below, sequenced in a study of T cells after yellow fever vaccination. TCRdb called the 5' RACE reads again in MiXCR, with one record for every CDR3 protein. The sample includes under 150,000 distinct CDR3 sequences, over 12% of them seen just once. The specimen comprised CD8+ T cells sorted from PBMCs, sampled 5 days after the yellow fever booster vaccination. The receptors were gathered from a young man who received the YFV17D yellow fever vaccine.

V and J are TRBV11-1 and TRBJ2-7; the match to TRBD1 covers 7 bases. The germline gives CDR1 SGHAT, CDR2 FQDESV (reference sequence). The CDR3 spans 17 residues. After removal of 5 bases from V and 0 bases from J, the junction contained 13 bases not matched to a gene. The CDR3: CASSSSRDSYNSYEQYV. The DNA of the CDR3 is TGTGCCAGCAGCAGTAGTCGGGACAGCTACAACTCCTACGAGCAGTACGTC.

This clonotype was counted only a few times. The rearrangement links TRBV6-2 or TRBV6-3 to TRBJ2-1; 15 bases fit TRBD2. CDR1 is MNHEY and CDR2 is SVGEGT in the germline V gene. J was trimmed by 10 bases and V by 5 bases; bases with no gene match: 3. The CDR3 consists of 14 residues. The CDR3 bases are TGTGCCAGCAGTAGGACTAGCGGGGGGGAGGAGCAGTTCTTC. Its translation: CASSRTSGGEEQFF.

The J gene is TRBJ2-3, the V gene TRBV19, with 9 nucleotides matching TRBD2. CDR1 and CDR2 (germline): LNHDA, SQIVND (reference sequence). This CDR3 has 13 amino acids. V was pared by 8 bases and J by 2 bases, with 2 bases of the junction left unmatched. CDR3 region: CASRGGATDTQYF. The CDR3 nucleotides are TGTGCCAGTCGCGGGGGGGCCACAGATACGCAGTATTTT.

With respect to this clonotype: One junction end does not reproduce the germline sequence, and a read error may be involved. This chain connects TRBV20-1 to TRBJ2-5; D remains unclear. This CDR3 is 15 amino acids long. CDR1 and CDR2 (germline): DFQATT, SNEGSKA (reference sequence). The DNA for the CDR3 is TGCAGTGGGGCCCCGACTGTAAACTACCAAGAGACCGAGTACTTC. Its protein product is CSGAPTVNYQETEYF.

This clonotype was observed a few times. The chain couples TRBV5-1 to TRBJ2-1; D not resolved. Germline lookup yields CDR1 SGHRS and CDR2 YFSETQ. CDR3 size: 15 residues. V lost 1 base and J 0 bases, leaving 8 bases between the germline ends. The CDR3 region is CASSLTRSSYNEQFF. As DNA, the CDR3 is TGCGCCAGCAGCTTGACGCGCAGCTCCTACAATGAGCAGTTCTTC.

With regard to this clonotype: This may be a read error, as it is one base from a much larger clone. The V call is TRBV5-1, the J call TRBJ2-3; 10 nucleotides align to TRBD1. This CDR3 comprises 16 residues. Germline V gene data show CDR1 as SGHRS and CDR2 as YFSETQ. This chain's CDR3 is CANSFDPGTGADTQYF. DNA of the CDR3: TGCGCCAACAGCTTCGATCCCGGGACAGGGGCGGATACGCAGTATTTT.

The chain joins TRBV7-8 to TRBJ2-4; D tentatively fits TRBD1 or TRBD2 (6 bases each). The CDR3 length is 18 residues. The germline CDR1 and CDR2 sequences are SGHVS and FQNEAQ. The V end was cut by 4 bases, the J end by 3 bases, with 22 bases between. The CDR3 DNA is TGTGCCAGCAGCTCCGTGGGGTGGGGGGCCTCGGTCAAAAACATTCAGTACTTC. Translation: CASSSVGWGASVKNIQYF.

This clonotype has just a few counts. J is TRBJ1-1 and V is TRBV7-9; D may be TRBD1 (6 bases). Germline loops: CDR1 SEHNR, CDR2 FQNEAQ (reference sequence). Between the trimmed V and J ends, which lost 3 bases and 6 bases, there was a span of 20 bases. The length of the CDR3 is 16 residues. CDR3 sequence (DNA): TGTGCCAGCAGCTTCGAAAACGGTCAGGGGTGGCCTGAAGCTTTCTTT. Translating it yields CASSFENGQGWPEAFF.

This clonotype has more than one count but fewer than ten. The DNA for the CDR3 is TGTGCCAGCAGCGATCCGGGACAGGGGGCAGATACCCTCCACTTT. This encodes CASSDPGQGADTLHF. The J gene is TRBJ1-6, the V gene TRBV2; TRBD1 matches 12 bases. V was clipped by 6 bases and J by 14 bases; unmatched bases: 11. The germline V gene has CDR1 SNHLY and CDR2 FYNNEI. The length of the CDR3 is 15 residues.

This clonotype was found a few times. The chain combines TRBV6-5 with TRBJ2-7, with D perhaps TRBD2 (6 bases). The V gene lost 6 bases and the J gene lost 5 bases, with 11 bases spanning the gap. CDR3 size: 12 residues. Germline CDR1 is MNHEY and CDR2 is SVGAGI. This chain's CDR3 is CASRRWGDEQYF. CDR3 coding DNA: TGTGCCAGCAGGCGCTGGGGGGACGAGCAGTACTTC.

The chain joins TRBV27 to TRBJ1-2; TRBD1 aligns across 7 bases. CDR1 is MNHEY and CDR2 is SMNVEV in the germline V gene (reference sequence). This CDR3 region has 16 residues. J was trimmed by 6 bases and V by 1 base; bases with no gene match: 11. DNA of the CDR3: TGTGCCAGCAGTTTATACGGGCCGGACAGGCAAGATGGCTACACCTTC. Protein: CASSLYGPDRQDGYTF.

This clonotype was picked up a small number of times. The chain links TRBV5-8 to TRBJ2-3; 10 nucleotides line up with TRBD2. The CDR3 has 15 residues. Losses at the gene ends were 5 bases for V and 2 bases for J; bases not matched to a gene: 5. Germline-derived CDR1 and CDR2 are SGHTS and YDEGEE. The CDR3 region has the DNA TGTGCCAGCAGTTTCGGACTAGCGGACACAGATACGCAGTATTTT. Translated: CASSFGLADTDTQYF.

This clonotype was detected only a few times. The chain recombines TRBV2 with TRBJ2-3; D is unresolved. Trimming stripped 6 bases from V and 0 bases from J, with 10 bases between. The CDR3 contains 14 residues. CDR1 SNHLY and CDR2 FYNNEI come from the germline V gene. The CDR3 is CASSQDLSTDTQYF. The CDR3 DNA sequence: TGTGCCAGCAGCCAGGATCTGAGCACAGATACGCAGTATTTT.

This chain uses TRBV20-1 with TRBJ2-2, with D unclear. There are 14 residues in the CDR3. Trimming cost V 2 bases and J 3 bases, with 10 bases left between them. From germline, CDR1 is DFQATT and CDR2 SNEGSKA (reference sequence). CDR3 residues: CSARTGWDTGELFF. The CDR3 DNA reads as TGCAGTGCTAGAACTGGCTGGGACACCGGGGAGCTGTTTTTT.